The clone carrying this T cell receptor beta chain has ten or more counts. Antigen specificity is unknown. Trimming left V 5 bases short and J 8 bases short, with 15 bases between. The CDR3 has 13 amino acids. Germline loops: CDR1 MNHEY, CDR2 SMNVEV (reference sequence). This specimen comes from a study of T cells in Graves' hyperthyroidism and ophthalmopathy. Study outcomes and limitations: Separating ophthalmopathy from stable hyperthyroidism was achieved by a 13 V-J model.

Amplified regions were TCR beta CDR3 sequences from RNA transcripts. The HTBI set primed first-round TCR CDR3 RT-PCR. TCRdb redid the calling of the multiplex PCR reads with MiXCR, one entry per CDR3 protein. The sample yields under 350,000 distinct CDR3 sequences, 20% to 25% seen once. Sequenced material: blood. The TCR comes from a woman aged 45-65 years with Graves' hyperthyroidism. The genes are TRBV27 and TRBJ1-2, with D perhaps matching TRBD1 (5 bases). The CDR3 loop reads CASSATVPGGYTF. The DNA for the CDR3 is TGTGCCAGCAGTGCGACAGTCCCCGGGGGCTACACCTTC.